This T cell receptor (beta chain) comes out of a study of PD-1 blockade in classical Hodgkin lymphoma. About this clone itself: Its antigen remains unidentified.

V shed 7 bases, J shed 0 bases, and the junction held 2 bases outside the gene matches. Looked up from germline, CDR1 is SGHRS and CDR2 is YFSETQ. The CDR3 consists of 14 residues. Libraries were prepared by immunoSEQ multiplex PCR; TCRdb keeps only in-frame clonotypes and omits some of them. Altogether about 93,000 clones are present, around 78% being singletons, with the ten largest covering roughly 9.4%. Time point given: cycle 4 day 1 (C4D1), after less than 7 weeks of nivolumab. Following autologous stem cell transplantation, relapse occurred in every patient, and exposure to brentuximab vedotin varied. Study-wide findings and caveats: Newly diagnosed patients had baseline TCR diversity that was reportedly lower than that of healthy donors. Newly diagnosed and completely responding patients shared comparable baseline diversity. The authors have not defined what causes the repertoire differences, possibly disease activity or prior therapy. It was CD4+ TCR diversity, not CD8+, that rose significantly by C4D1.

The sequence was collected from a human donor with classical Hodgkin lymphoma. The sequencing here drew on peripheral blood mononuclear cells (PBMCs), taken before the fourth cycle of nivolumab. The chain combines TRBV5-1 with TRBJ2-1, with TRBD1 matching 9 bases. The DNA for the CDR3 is TGCGCCAGCGGGACAGGGAGCTCCTACAATGAGCAGTTCTTC. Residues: CASGTGSSYNEQFF.